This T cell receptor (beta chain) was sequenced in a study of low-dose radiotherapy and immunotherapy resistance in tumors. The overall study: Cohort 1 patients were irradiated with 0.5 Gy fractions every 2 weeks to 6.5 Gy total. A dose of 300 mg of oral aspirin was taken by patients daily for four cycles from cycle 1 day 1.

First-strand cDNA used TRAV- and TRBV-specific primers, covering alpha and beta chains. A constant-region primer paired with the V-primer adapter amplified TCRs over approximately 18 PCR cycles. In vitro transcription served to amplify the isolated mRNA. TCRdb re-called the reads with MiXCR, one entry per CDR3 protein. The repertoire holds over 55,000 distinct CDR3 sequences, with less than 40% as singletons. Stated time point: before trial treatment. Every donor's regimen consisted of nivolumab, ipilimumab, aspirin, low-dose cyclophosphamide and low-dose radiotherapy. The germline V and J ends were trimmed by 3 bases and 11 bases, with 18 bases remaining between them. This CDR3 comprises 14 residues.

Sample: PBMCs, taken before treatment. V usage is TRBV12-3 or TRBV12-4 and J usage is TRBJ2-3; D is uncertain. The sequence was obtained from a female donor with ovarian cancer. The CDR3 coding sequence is TGTGCCAGCAGTTTTAGAGCACCTCTTGGTGGGCAGTATTTT. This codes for CASSFRAPLGGQYF.